This T cell receptor beta chain was documented in a study of neoadjuvant anti-PD-1 for oral cavity cancer. As for the study in general: Before surgery, most patients got three to four biweekly 3 mg/kg nivolumab doses. Non-progressing patients received a fourth nivolumab dose near day 43, then surgery on days 50-56.

Regarding time point: after neoadjuvant nivolumab, at surgical resection. Most PBMC samples had 480 ng input DNA in six replicates. Measured with immunoSEQ multiplex PCR; TCRdb has only the in-frame clones, and not every one. The sample includes 13,000 to 15,000 clones, 55% to 75% seen only once; the top ten take approximately 3.4%. The CDR3 spans 15 residues. CDR1 and CDR2 from the germline V gene are MDHEN and SYDVKM. V lost 2 bases to trimming and J lost 3 bases; unmatched junction nucleotides: 6. Sample: PBMCs, taken after nivolumab (anti-PD-1) treatment. The receptor was derived from a person between 35 and 79 years old with oral cavity squamous cell carcinoma. V usage is TRBV28 and J usage is TRBJ2-7; the match to TRBD1 covers 8 bases. As DNA, the CDR3 is TGTGCCAGCAGTTTAAGCGGACAGGGATTCTACGAGCAGTACTTC. It codes for CASSLSGQGFYEQYF. The complete variable domain, with remaining parts taken from reference TRBV28 and TRBJ2-7, reads DVKVTQSSRYLVKRTGEKVFLECVQDMDHENMFWYRQDPGLGLRLIYFSYDVKMKEKGDIPEGYSVSREKKERFSLILESASTNQTSMYLCASSLSGQGFYEQYFGPGTRLTVT.